One sample yielded the 27 T cell receptor beta chains listed below, sequenced in a study of OX40 agonist ivuxolimab in advanced cancers. Library construction relied on the immunoSEQ multiplex PCR assay. TCRdb carries this immuneACCESS record with in-frame sequences only. Its versions omit some clonotypes, under half of them owing to an unresolved V gene in the studies checked, with the rest unexplained. For this sample the table gives fewer than 65,000 clones, of which approximately 90% were detected only once. The ten largest make up under 2.5% of the sample. The source was CD4+ or CD8+ T cells sorted from blood, collected in a trial of the OX40 agonist ivuxolimab. The receptor source for this set is an adult with an advanced solid tumor such as melanoma, head and neck, liver or kidney cancer.

The genes are TRBV6-5 and TRBJ1-5; TRBD1 agrees at 7 bases. This CDR3 is 14 amino acids long. The V gene end was trimmed by 4 bases and the J gene end by 2 bases; junction bases not matched to a gene: 2. CDR1 is MNHEY, CDR2 SVGAGI, per germline. CDR3 amino acids: CASSLDRGNQPQHF. The CDR3 region has the DNA TGTGCCAGCAGTTTAGACAGGGGCAATCAGCCCCAGCATTTT.

This clone appeared once. The genes are TRBV7-9 and TRBJ1-6; D remains ambiguous. Germline CDR1 reads SEHNR; CDR2 reads FQNEAQ (reference sequence). Trimming removed 5 bases at V and 7 bases at J, with 6 bases between. CDR3 length: 12 amino acids. The CDR3 region has the DNA TGTGCCAGCAGCAAAGGGAATTCACCCCTCCACTTT. Residues: CASSKGNSPLHF.

This clone has only one observation. This chain uses TRBV6-5 with TRBJ1-4; D gene unclear. Germline V gives CDR1 MNHEY, CDR2 SVGAGI. The CDR3 is made up of 14 amino acids. V shed 2 bases and J shed 7 bases, with 11 bases lying between them. CDR3 residues: CASSYGISAEKLFF. CDR3 bases: TGTGCCAGCAGTTACGGGATCTCGGCTGAAAAACTGTTTTTT.

The V gene is TRBV19, the J gene TRBJ2-1; the D gene is possibly TRBD2 (6 bases). Germline loops: CDR1 LNHDA, CDR2 SQIVND (reference sequence). Trimming removed 3 bases from V and 3 bases from J, with 18 bases in between. The CDR3 has 17 residues. CDR3 coding DNA: TGTGCCAGTAGTATTCCCCTACCGGCGGGATTCTACAATGAGCAGTTCTTC. Translated, it gives CASSIPLPAGFYNEQFF.

The chain joins TRBV2 to TRBJ2-7, with 9 positions matching TRBD1. Per germline, CDR1 SNHLY and CDR2 FYNNEI. The CDR3 contains 13 residues. The J segment lost 6 bases and the V segment lost 8 bases, leaving 8 bases of the junction unmatched. Here the CDR3 DNA reads TGTGCCAGCCCTAGGGACAGGGACGGCGAGCAGTACTTC. This gives the protein CASPRDRDGEQYF.

In its sample, this clone was seen once. This sequence joins TRBV7-6 and TRBJ1-2; 7 bases line up with TRBD1. CDR3 length: 15 amino acids. Germline loops: CDR1 SGHVS, CDR2 FNYEAQ. Trimming removed 5 bases from V and 6 bases from J; junction bases left unmatched: 12. CDR3 in amino acids: CASSPRQGDVHGYTF. CDR3 coding DNA: TGTGCCAGCAGCCCTAGACAGGGAGATGTGCATGGCTACACCTTC.

The gene calls are TRBV9 and TRBJ1-6; no definite D call. Germline CDR1 is SGDLS and CDR2 is YYNGEE. Trimming shortened V by 0 bases and J by 6 bases, and 16 bases separated the two germline ends. The CDR3 contains 17 residues. The CDR3 coding sequence is TGTGCCAGCAGCGTAGTGCGTAGGAAAGATGCTAATTCACCCCTCCACTTT. Amino acids: CASSVVRRKDANSPLHF.

This clone was detected only once. The chain has TRBV30 and TRBJ1-4; maybe TRBD1 (5 bases). The CDR3 totals 14 residues. The germline V gene has CDR1 GTSNPN and CDR2 SVGIG (reference sequence). V was clipped by 3 bases and J by 3 bases, with 11 bases between them. The CDR3 reads CAWSPGNANEKLFF. Here the CDR3 DNA reads TGTGCCTGGAGCCCAGGGAACGCTAATGAAAAACTGTTTTTT.

This clone was detected only once. CDR3 DNA sequence: TGTGCCAGCAGCTTGGACGGGACAGGGGGATTCTATGGCTACACCTTC. Residues: CASSLDGTGGFYGYTF. This chain connects TRBV5-4 to TRBJ1-2; 11 positions match TRBD1. Per germline, CDR1 SGHNT and CDR2 YYREEE (reference sequence). CDR3 length: 16 residues. Germline trimming cut 0 bases from V and 4 bases from J; bases unmatched to any gene: 5.

V gene TRBV5-1 combines with J gene TRBJ1-1, with D uncertain. The V end was cut by 0 bases, the J end by 6 bases, with 15 bases between. The CDR3 length is 15 residues. Germline V gene lookup returns CDR1 SGHRS and CDR2 YFSETQ. Here the CDR3 DNA reads TGCGCCAGCAGCTTGGATAGTTCGGCTCGGGCTGAAGCTTTCTTT. Protein: CASSLDSSARAEAFF.

The V call is TRBV18, the J call TRBJ2-6; 7 bases are shared with TRBD2. Germline V gene sequence: CDR1 KGHSH, CDR2 LQKENI. The CDR3 loop spans 16 amino acids. The junction had 1 base not matched to a gene; V was cut back by 0 bases and J by 2 bases. The CDR3 bases are TGTGCCAGCTCACCACCGGGAGGGGCTGGGGCCAACGTCCTGACTTTC. It is translated as CASSPPGGAGANVLTF.

This chain uses TRBV11-2 with TRBJ1-1; D ambiguous. V shed 7 bases and J shed 3 bases, with 9 bases lying between them. CDR1 and CDR2 (germline): SGHAT, FQNNGV. The CDR3 loop spans 12 amino acids. The CDR3 spells CASMAAHTEAFF. Written as DNA, the CDR3 is TGTGCCAGCATGGCGGCTCACACTGAAGCTTTCTTT.

This clone was detected only once. This sequence joins TRBV21-1 and TRBJ2-1. TRBV21-1 is marked as a pseudogene. The CDR3 contains 12 residues. CDR3 sequence (DNA): TGTGCCAGCAGCAAAGGGGACGGTGAGCAGTTCTTC. Protein: CASSKGDGEQFF.

The chain uses TRBV6-1 and TRBJ2-2; TRBD1 agrees at 8 bases. The CDR3 covers 14 residues. With 1 base clipped from V and 7 bases from J, the junction kept 2 bases outside the gene matches. The germline V gene encodes CDR1 MNHNS and CDR2 SASEGT. For the CDR3, the DNA is TGTGCCAGCAGTGAAGACAGGGGGAGCGGGGAGCTGTTTTTT. Its protein product is CASSEDRGSGELFF.

As regards this clone: Mismatch with germline at one junction end may stem from a read error. The J gene is TRBJ2-1, the V gene TRBV7-7; 12 nucleotides agree with TRBD2. Germline V gene sequence: CDR1 SSHAT, CDR2 FNYEAQ (reference sequence). The CDR3 extends over 16 amino acids. The CDR3 DNA reads TGTGCTAGCAGCTTAGGCCCTAGCGGGGGGGCCTATGAGCAGTTCTTC. This translates into CASSLGPSGGAYEQFF.

J is TRBJ2-1 and V is TRBV5-6, with TRBD1 matching over 11 bases. The CDR3 has 16 residues. Germline CDR1 reads SGHDT; CDR2 reads YYEEEE. J gave up 6 bases and V 3 bases, and 8 bases lay outside the gene matches. The CDR3 sequence is CASSSRRTGGSNEQFF. CDR3 DNA: TGTGCCAGCAGCTCACGAAGGACAGGGGGCTCCAATGAGCAGTTCTTC.

The chain combines TRBV5-6 with TRBJ2-7, with D unclear. V lost 3 bases and J lost 0, with 10 bases in between. From germline, CDR1 is SGHDT and CDR2 YYEEEE. The CDR3 contains 14 residues. The CDR3 loop is CASSSDMSSYEQYF. DNA of the CDR3: TGTGCCAGCAGCTCTGACATGAGCTCCTACGAGCAGTACTTC.

J is TRBJ2-7 and V is TRBV28; 9 nucleotides match TRBD1. J gave up 6 bases and V 2 bases, and 8 bases lay outside the gene matches. The CDR3 consists of 15 residues. Germline lookup yields CDR1 MDHEN and CDR2 SYDVKM. The CDR3 loop reads CASSLIRTGVSEQYF. CDR3 DNA: TGTGCCAGCAGTTTAATCCGGACAGGGGTGAGCGAGCAGTACTTC. The full variable domain, its missing parts supplied by reference TRBV28 and TRBJ2-7, is DVKVTQSSRYLVKRTGEKVFLECVQDMDHENMFWYRQDPGLGLRLIYFSYDVKMKEKGDIPEGYSVSREKKERFSLILESASTNQTSMYLCASSLIRTGVSEQYFGPGTRLTVT.

The chain joins TRBV30 to TRBJ1-2; maybe TRBD1 (5 bases). CDR1 and CDR2 from the germline V gene are GTSNPN and SVGIG (reference sequence). CDR3 length: 15 amino acids. Between the trimmed V and J ends, which lost 0 bases and 0 bases, there was a span of 11 bases. CDR3 protein: CAWSVGGFANYGYTF. In DNA form, the CDR3 reads TGTGCCTGGAGTGTTGGGGGATTCGCTAACTATGGCTACACCTTC.

This sequence joins TRBV6-5 and TRBJ1-1, with D unresolved. This CDR3 is 13 amino acids long. CDR1 and CDR2 (germline): MNHEY, SVGAGI. Trimming shortened V by 6 bases and J by 0 bases, and 8 bases separated the two germline ends. As DNA, the CDR3 is TGTGCCAGCAGCCGCAGGATGAACACTGAAGCTTTCTTT. This sequence encodes CASSRRMNTEAFF.

The chain recombines TRBV5-1 with TRBJ2-3; D is ambiguous. This CDR3 has 14 residues. Germline lookup yields CDR1 SGHRS and CDR2 YFSETQ. V was clipped by 0 bases and J by 6 bases, with 11 bases between them. In nucleotides, the CDR3 is TGCGCCAGCAGCTTGGGTAAGAGTTCGGATACGCAGTATTTT. This sequence encodes CASSLGKSSDTQYF.

The gene calls are TRBV7-9 and TRBJ1-3; no definite D call. The V gene's germline CDR1 is SEHNR and CDR2 FQNEAQ (reference sequence). This CDR3 region has 15 residues. Trimming left V 6 bases short and J 4 bases short, with 16 bases between. CDR3 nucleotides: TGTGCCAGCAGTCGACCGGGATCCAGCGGAAACACCATATATTTT. It specifies CASSRPGSSGNTIYF.

This sequence joins TRBV28 and TRBJ1-2; D not resolved. Trimming removed 4 bases at V and 3 bases at J, with 9 bases between. Germline CDR1 reads MDHEN; CDR2 reads SYDVKM. CDR3 length: 13 amino acids. CDR3 nucleotides: TGTGCCAGCAGTTCGGGGATTTACTATGGCTACACCTTC. It codes for CASSSGIYYGYTF.

The chain is built from TRBV5-1 and TRBJ2-7, with 9 bases fitting TRBD1. The germline CDR1 and CDR2 sequences are SGHRS and YFSETQ. V lost 7 bases and J lost 2; bases outside the gene matches: 7. This CDR3 is 14 amino acids long. The CDR3 DNA reads TGCGCCAGCCACCAGGGACAGGGAGCCTACGAGCAGTACTTC. Translation gives CASHQGQGAYEQYF.

The rearrangement uses TRBV6-5 and TRBJ1-3; D is undetermined. The CDR3 is 13 residues long. Germline V CDR1 and CDR2: MNHEY, SVGAGI. Deletions cut 5 bases from V and 6 bases from J, with 11 bases between. Here the CDR3 DNA reads TGTGCCAGCAGTCCCCCCCGGGTAAACACCATATATTTT. This gives the protein CASSPPRVNTIYF.

CDR3 nucleotides: TGTGCCAGCAGCTTGGATATCGGACAGGGTGGGTCACCCCTCCACTTT. Amino acids: CASSLDIGQGGSPLHF. The V and J genes are TRBV7-2 and TRBJ1-6; 8 positions match TRBD1. Germline CDR1 reads SGHTA; CDR2 reads FQGNSA. J gave up 10 bases and V 3 bases, and 11 bases lay outside the gene matches. The CDR3 consists of 16 residues.

The V gene is TRBV5-1, the J gene TRBJ2-7, with unresolved D. The germline V and J ends were trimmed by 6 bases and 1 base, with 11 bases remaining between them. This CDR3 is built from 13 residues. Germline V gives CDR1 SGHRS, CDR2 YFSETQ. For the CDR3, the DNA is TGCGCCAGCACCCTGGACGGATCCTACGAGCAGTACTTC. Encoded protein: CASTLDGSYEQYF.